Listed below are T cell receptor beta chains from one sample, sequenced in a study of blood T cell repertoires in COVID-19. Produced via immunoSEQ multiplex PCR; TCRdb's table is partial and in-frame only. This repertoire shows over 200,000 clones, about nine tenths found once; its top ten account for around 2.9%. The sample taken for sequencing was peripheral blood. Source of these receptors: an older woman with acute or convalescent COVID-19. CDR3s include the opening cysteine and the closing phenylalanine or tryptophan. Fields, in order: J gene, D gene, clone size, V gene, CDR3 length, CDR3 protein, CDR3 DNA. D genes are given only for firm matches. Not all rows give a size; the values are once, few, many and, for expanded clones, a class.

j_gene: TRBJ2-7; d_gene: NA; abundance: NA; v_gene: TRBV2; len: 11; CDR3aa: CASSDYYEQYF; CDR3nt: TGTGCCAGCAGTGATTACTACGAGCAGTACTTC
j_gene: TRBJ1-1; d_gene: NA; abundance: NA; v_gene: TRBV30; len: 12; CDR3aa: CAWKSEGRVAFF; CDR3nt: TGTGCCTGGAAATCGGAGGGACGTGTAGCTTTCTTT
j_gene: TRBJ1-2; d_gene: NA; abundance: NA; v_gene: TRBV11-3; len: 10; CDR3aa: CASMKDCYTF; CDR3nt: TGTGCCAGCATGAAGGACTGCTACACCTTC
j_gene: TRBJ2-3; d_gene: TRBD2; abundance: NA; v_gene: TRBV4-2; len: 16; CDR3aa: CASSPGLAGAEDTQYF; CDR3nt: TGTGCCAGCAGCCCGGGACTAGCGGGAGCGGAAGATACGCAGTATTTT
j_gene: TRBJ2-1; d_gene: TRBD1; abundance: NA; v_gene: TRBV5-8; len: 15; CDR3aa: CASSFDRAPYNEQFF; CDR3nt: TGTGCCAGCAGCTTTGACAGGGCCCCCTACAATGAGCAGTTCTTC
j_gene: TRBJ2-3; d_gene: TRBD1; abundance: NA; v_gene: TRBV7-9; len: 16; CDR3aa: CASSRKRDSGTDTQYF; CDR3nt: TGTGCCAGCAGCCGAAAACGGGACAGTGGAACAGATACGCAGTATTTT
j_gene: TRBJ1-5; d_gene: NA; abundance: NA; v_gene: TRBV24-1; len: 14; CDR3aa: CATKGTGENQPQHF; CDR3nt: TGTGCCACCAAAGGCACGGGGGAAAATCAGCCCCAGCATTTT
j_gene: TRBJ2-7; d_gene: NA; abundance: NA; v_gene: TRBV9; len: 14; CDR3aa: CASSLASGTYEQYF; CDR3nt: TGTGCCAGCTCACTGGCAAGCGGTACCTACGAGCAGTACTTC
j_gene: TRBJ1-6; d_gene: NA; abundance: NA; v_gene: TRBV10-3; len: 14; CDR3aa: CAISDRDFNSPLHF; CDR3nt: TGTGCCATCAGTGATCGGGATTTCAATTCACCCCTCCACTTT
j_gene: TRBJ1-3; d_gene: NA; abundance: NA; v_gene: TRBV3-1/TRBV3-2; len: 14; CDR3aa: CASSQAVSGNTIYF; CDR3nt: TGTGCCAGCAGCCAAGCAGTCTCTGGAAACACCATATATTTT
j_gene: TRBJ2-1; d_gene: TRBD2; abundance: NA; v_gene: TRBV18; len: 16; CDR3aa: CASSPRTSREGNEQFF; CDR3nt: TGTGCCAGCTCACCTCGGACTAGCCGGGAAGGCAATGAGCAGTTCTTC
j_gene: TRBJ2-1; d_gene: TRBD2; abundance: NA; v_gene: TRBV29-1; len: 13; CDR3aa: CSARTSGENEQFF; CDR3nt: TGCAGCGCTCGGACTAGCGGGGAAAATGAGCAGTTCTTC
j_gene: TRBJ2-3; d_gene: NA; abundance: once; v_gene: TRBV10-1; len: 14; CDR3aa: CASSREQGYDTQYF; CDR3nt: TGCGCCAGCAGTCGAGAACAGGGATACGATACGCAGTATTTT
j_gene: TRBJ2-1; d_gene: NA; abundance: NA; v_gene: TRBV4-3; len: 15; CDR3aa: CASSQDARTNNEQFF; CDR3nt: TGCGCCAGCAGCCAAGATGCCCGGACAAACAATGAGCAGTTCTTC
j_gene: TRBJ2-1; d_gene: TRBD2; abundance: few; v_gene: TRBV5-1; len: 14; CDR3aa: CASSKTGGIGEQFF; CDR3nt: TGCGCCAGCAGCAAAACGGGAGGTATAGGTGAGCAGTTCTTC
j_gene: TRBJ2-2; d_gene: NA; abundance: NA; v_gene: TRBV19; len: 17; CDR3aa: CASLLQQGMRGTGELFF; CDR3nt: TGTGCCAGCTTATTGCAACAGGGAATGAGGGGGACCGGGGAGCTGTTTTTT
j_gene: TRBJ2-2; d_gene: NA; abundance: NA; v_gene: TRBV11-3; len: 13; CDR3aa: CASSLDPGGELFF; CDR3nt: TGTGCCAGCAGCTTAGATCCAGGAGGGGAGCTGTTTTTT
j_gene: TRBJ2-7; d_gene: TRBD1; abundance: NA; v_gene: TRBV5-8; len: 14; CDR3aa: CASSFRTGSHEQYF; CDR3nt: TGTGCCAGCAGCTTCCGGACAGGTAGCCACGAGCAGTACTTC
j_gene: TRBJ1-1; d_gene: TRBD1; abundance: NA; v_gene: TRBV24-1; len: 24; CDR3aa: CATSDFSGPIPEQRDRGFNTEAFF; CDR3nt: TGTGCCACCAGTGATTTTTCGGGGCCCATTCCGGAGCAAAGGGACAGGGGATTTAACACTGAAGCTTTCTTT
j_gene: TRBJ2-7; d_gene: NA; abundance: NA; v_gene: TRBV10-1; len: 16; CDR3aa: CASRPQQVKKFYEQYF; CDR3nt: TGCGCCAGCAGGCCGCAACAGGTCAAAAAGTTTTACGAGCAGTACTTC
j_gene: TRBJ2-3; d_gene: NA; abundance: once; v_gene: TRBV11-2; len: 18; CDR3aa: CASSPLRGSGASTDTQYF; CDR3nt: TGTGCCAGCAGCCCCCTCCGTGGAAGCGGAGCTAGCACAGATACGCAGTATTTT
j_gene: TRBJ1-2; d_gene: TRBD1; abundance: NA; v_gene: TRBV11-2; len: 14; CDR3aa: CASNNRGANYGYTF; CDR3nt: TGTGCCAGCAACAACAGGGGAGCTAACTATGGCTACACCTTC
j_gene: TRBJ2-1; d_gene: NA; abundance: NA; v_gene: TRBV14; len: 14; CDR3aa: CASSLQQGYNEQFF; CDR3nt: TGTGCCAGCAGCCTCCAACAGGGTTACAATGAGCAGTTCTTC
j_gene: TRBJ2-5; d_gene: TRBD1; abundance: NA; v_gene: TRBV18; len: 15; CDR3aa: CASSLGTGGTETQYF; CDR3nt: TGTGCCAGCTCCCTGGGGACAGGGGGAACGGAGACCCAGTACTTC
j_gene: TRBJ1-2; d_gene: NA; abundance: NA; v_gene: TRBV28; len: 11; CDR3aa: CASSFPFGYTF; CDR3nt: TGTGCCAGCAGTTTCCCTTTTGGCTACACCTTC